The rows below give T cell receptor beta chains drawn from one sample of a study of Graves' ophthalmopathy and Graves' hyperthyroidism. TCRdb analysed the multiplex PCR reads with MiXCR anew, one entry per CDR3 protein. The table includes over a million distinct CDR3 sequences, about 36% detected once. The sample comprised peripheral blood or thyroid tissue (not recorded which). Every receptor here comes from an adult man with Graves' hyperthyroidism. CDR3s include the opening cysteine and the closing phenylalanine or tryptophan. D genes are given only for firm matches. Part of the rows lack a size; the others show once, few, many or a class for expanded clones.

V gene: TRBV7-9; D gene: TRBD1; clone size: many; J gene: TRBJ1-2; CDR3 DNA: TGTGCCAGCACCCGGGACAGGGTCCTGTTGTTGGGTGGCTACACCTTC; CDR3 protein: CASTRDRVLLLGGYTF
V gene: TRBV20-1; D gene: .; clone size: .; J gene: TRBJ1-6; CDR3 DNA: TGCAGTGCCAGCCTTAATTCACCCCTCCACTTT; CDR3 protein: CSASLNSPLHF
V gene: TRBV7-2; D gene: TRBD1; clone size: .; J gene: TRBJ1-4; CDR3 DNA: TGTGCCAGCAGCCGATGGACAGGGTCGGAAAAACTGTTTTTT; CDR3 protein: CASSRWTGSEKLFF
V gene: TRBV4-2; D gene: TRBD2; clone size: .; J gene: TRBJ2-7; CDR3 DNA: TGTGCCAGCAGCCAAGATACTAGCGGATACTACGAGCAGTACTTC; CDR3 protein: CASSQDTSGYYEQYF
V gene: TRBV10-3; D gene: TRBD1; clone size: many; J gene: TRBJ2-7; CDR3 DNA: TGTGCCATCAGTGTGGACAGGGAGCAGCAGTACTTC; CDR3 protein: CAISVDREQQYF
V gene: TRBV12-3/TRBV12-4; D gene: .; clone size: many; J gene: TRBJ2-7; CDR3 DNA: TGTGCCAGCAGCTCATCTGGGTACGAGCAGTACTTC; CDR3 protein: CASSSSGYEQYF
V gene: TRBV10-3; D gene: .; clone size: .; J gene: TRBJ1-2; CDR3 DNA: TGTGCCATCAGTGTTGACTCGTCCCTCTCTGGCTACACCTTC; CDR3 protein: CAISVDSSLSGYTF
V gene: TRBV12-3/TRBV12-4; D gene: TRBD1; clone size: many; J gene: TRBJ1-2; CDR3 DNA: TGTGCCAGCAGTTCACAGGGGGATTGGGCCAACTATGGCTACACCTTC; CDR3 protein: CASSSQGDWANYGYTF
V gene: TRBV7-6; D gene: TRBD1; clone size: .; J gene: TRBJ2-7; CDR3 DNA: TGTGCCAGCAGCCCCCAGGGGGCCGGCTCCTACGAGCAGTACTTC; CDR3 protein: CASSPQGAGSYEQYF
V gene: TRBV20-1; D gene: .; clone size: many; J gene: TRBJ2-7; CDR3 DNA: TGCAGTGCTAGAGGCCCGGCTAGTCCTTCGTACGAGCAGTACTTC; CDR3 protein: CSARGPASPSYEQYF
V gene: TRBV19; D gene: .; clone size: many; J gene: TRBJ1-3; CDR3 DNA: TGTGCCAGTAGTACGCACGGACTGAGCTCTGGAAACACCATATATTTT; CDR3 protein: CASSTHGLSSGNTIYF
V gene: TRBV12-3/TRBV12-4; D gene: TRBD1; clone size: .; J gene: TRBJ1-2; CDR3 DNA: TGTGCCAGCACTCCCGGGACAGGAAACTATGGCTACACCTTC; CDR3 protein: CASTPGTGNYGYTF
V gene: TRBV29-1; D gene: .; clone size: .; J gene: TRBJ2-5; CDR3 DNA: TGCAGCGTTGGACAGGCAGCAGGGAACACTGATCAAGAGACCCAGTACTTC; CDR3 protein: CSVGQAAGNTDQETQYF
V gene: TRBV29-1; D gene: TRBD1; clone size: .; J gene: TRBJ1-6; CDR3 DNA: TGCAGCGGACAGGGCGGTTCTTCACCCCTCCACTTT; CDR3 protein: CSGQGGSSPLHF
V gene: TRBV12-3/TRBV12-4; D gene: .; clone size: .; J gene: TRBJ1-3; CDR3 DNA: TGTGCCAGCAACCCAAGGTGGTCTGGAAACACCATATATTTT; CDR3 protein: CASNPRWSGNTIYF
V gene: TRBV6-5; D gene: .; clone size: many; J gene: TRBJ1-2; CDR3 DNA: TGTGCCAGCAGTTCGAGGGGAGGGGACTATGGCTACACCTTC; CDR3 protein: CASSSRGGDYGYTF
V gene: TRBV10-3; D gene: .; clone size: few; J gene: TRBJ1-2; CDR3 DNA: TGTGCCACCGGTGAAGAGTTAAACTATGGCTACACCTTC; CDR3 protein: CATGEELNYGYTF
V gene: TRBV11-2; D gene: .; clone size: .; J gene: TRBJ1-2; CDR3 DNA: TGTGCCAGCAGCTCATACTTTTTAAGGGCCTATGGCTACACCTTC; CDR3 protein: CASSSYFLRAYGYTF
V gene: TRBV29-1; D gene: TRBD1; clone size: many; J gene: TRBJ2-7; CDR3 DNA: TGCAGCGTTGAGGAAGGGACAGAAAGTTACGAGCAGTACTTC; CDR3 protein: CSVEEGTESYEQYF
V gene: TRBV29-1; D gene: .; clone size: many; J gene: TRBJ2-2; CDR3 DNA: TGCAGCGTTGTTACCTGGGGCAACGCGAACACCGGGGAGCTGTTTTTT; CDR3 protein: CSVVTWGNANTGELFF
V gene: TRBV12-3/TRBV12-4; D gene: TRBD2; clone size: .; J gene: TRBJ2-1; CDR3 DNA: TGTGCCAGCAGAAGACTAGCGGGAGATTACAATGAGCAGTTCTTC; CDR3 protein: CASRRLAGDYNEQFF
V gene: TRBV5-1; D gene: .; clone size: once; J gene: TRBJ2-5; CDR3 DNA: TGCGCCAGCAGCTTGGGGGTGTCAGGGGAGAGCAATCAGCCCCAGTACTTC; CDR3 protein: CASSLGVSGESNQPQYF
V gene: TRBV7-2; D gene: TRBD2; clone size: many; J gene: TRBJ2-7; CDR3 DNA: TGTGCCAGCAGCATGACTAGCGGGGTCGACGAGCAGTACTTC; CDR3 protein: CASSMTSGVDEQYF
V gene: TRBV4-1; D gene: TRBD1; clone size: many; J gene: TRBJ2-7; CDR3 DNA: TGCGCCAGCAGCGATCGGGACAGCTACGAGCAGTACTTC; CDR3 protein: CASSDRDSYEQYF
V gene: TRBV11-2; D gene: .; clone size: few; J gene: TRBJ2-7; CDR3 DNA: TGTGCCAGCAGCTTACGCCAAAGGACTCCGGATGGGCCCTACGAGCAGTACTTC; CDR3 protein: CASSLRQRTPDGPYEQYF
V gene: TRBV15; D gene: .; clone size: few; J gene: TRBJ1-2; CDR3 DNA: TGTGCCACCAGCAGAGATCGGGGTGATGGCTACACCTTC; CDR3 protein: CATSRDRGDGYTF
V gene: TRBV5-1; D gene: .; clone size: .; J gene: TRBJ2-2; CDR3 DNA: TGCGCCAGCAGCTTGGCCGGTGTGGGTAATGCCGGGGAGCTGTTTTTT; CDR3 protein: CASSLAGVGNAGELFF
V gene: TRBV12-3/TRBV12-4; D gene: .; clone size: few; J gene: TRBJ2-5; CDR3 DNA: TGTGCCAGCAGTTTAGCGACGGCAGTAGGGACCCAGTACTTC; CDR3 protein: CASSLATAVGTQYF
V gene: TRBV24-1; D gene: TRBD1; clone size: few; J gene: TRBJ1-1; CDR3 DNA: TGTGCCACTAGGACAGGAGATAACACTGAAGCTTTCTTT; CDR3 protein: CATRTGDNTEAFF
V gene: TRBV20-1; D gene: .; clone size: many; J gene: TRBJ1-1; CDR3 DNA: TGCAGTGCTAGACCCGGGGCAGCAAACACTGAAGCTTTCTTT; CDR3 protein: CSARPGAANTEAFF
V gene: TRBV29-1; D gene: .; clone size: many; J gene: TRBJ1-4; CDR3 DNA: TGCAGCGTTGCAGGGGTCGGTGAAAAACTGTTTTTT; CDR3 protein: CSVAGVGEKLFF
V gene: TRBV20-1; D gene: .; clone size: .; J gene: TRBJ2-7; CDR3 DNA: TGCAGTGCTAGAGAGACAGGGAGGGTTGACTACGAGCAGTACTTC; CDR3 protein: CSARETGRVDYEQYF
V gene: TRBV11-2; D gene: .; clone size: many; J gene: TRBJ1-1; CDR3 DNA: TGTGCCAGCAGCCCCCGACAGGACTGGAACACTGAAGCTTTCTTT; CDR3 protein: CASSPRQDWNTEAFF
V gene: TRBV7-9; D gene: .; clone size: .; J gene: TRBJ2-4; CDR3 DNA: TGTGCCAGCAGCCCGGGACTCCTAGCCAAAAACATTCAGTACTTC; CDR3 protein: CASSPGLLAKNIQYF
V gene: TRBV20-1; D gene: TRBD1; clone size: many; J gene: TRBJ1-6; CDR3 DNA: TGCAGTGCTGGCGGACAGGGGTCTGATTCACCCCTCCACTTT; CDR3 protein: CSAGGQGSDSPLHF
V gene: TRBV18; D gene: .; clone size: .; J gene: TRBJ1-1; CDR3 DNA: TGTGCCAGCTCCCTCTGGACGGGGACTGAAGCTTTCTTT; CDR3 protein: CASSLWTGTEAFF
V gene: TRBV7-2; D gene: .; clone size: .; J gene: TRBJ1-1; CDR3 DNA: TGTGCCAGCAGGGCGGAAACTAATGAAGCTTTCTTT; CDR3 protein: CASRAETNEAFF
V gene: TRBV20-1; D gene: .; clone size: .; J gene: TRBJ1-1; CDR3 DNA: TGCAGTGCTTTGGGGCAGAGCACTGAAGCTTTCTTT; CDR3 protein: CSALGQSTEAFF
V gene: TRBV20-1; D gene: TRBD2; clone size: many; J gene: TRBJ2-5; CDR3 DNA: TGCAGTGCAAACGGACTAGCGGGGACGTACCAAGAGACCCAGTACTTC; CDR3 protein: CSANGLAGTYQETQYF
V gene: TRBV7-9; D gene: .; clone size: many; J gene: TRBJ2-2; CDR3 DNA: TGTGCCAGCAGCTTGGACAGTTTAACCGGGGAGCTGTTTTTT; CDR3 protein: CASSLDSLTGELFF
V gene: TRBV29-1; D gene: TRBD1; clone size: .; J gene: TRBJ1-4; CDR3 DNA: TGCAGCGCCAAGACAGGGCGAAGTGAAAAACTGTTTTTT; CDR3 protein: CSAKTGRSEKLFF
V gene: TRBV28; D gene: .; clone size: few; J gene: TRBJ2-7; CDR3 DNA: TGTGCCAGCAGTGGATACAGGGTCCCCTACGAGCAGTACTTC; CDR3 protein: CASSGYRVPYEQYF
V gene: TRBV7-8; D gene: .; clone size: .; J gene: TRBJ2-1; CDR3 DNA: TGTGCCAGCAGCTTAGGGTGGCCTAACCGATTTGCCGGGAGTGAGCAGTTCTTC; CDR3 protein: CASSLGWPNRFAGSEQFF
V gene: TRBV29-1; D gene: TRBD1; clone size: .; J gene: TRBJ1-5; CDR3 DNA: TGCAGCTTAGCCCAGGGGGAGAGAGGACAGCCCCAGCATTTT; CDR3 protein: CSLAQGERGQPQHF
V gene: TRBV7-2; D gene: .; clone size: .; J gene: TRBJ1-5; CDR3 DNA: TGTGCCAGCAGCTCCCGGACGGGACGGAGCAATCAGCCCCAGCATTTT; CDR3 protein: CASSSRTGRSNQPQHF
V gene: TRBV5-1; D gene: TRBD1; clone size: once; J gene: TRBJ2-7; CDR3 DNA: TGCGCCAGCAGCAGACAGGGGAAGTACTTC; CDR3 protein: CASSRQGKYF
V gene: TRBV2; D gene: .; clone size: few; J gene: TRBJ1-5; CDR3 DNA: TGTGCCAGCACCCAGCCCCAGCATTTT; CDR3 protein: CASTQPQHF
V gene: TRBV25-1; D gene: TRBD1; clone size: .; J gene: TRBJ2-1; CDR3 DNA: TGTGCCAGCAGTGAATTCCCGGGACAGGGGTCAAATGAGCAGTTCTTC; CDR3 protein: CASSEFPGQGSNEQFF
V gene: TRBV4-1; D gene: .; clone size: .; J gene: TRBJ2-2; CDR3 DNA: TGCGCCAGCAGCCAACAGACAGCGATCAACACCGGGGAGCTGTTTTTT; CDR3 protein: CASSQQTAINTGELFF
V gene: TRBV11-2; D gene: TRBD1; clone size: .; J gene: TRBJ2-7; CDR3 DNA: TGTGCCAGCAGCTTATTACAGGGGGCGCCGTACGAGCAGTACTTC; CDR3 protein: CASSLLQGAPYEQYF
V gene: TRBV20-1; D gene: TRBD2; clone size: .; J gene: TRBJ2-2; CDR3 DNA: TGCAGTGCTAGAGATAGAGCGGGGGGGCCTGGGACCGGGGAGCTGTTTTTT; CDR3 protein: CSARDRAGGPGTGELFF
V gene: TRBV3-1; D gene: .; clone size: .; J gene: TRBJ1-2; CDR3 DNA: TGTGCCTGGACCTCGCCAGACCGCGCCCTGTATGGCTACACCTTC; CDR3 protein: CAWTSPDRALYGYTF
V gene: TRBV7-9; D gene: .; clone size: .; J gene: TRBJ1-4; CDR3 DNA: TGTGCCAGCGCCCCACAAGGAGGGGAAAAACTGTTTTTT; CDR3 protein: CASAPQGGEKLFF